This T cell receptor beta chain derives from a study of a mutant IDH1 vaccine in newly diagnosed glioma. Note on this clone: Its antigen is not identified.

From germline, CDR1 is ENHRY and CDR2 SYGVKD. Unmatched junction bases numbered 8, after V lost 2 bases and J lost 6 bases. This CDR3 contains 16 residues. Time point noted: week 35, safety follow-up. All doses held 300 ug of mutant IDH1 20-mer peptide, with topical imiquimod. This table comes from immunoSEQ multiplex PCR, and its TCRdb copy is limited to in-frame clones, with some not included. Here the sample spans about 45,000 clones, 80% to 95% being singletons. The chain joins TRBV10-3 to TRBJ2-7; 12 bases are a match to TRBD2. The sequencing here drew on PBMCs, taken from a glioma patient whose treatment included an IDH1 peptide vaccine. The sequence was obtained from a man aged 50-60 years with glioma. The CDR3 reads CAISEAASGRAREQYF. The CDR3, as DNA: TGTGCCATCAGTGAGGCCGCTAGCGGGAGGGCCCGCGAGCAGTACTTC.